The 9 T cell receptor beta chains below all came from one sample that was sequenced in a study of breast tumors, draining lymph nodes, adjacent tissues. Axillary draining lymph nodes of breast cancer patients supplied the node samples. Using its own MiXCR run on the multiplex PCR reads, TCRdb lists one record per CDR3 protein. Among about 89,000 distinct CDR3 sequences listed, approximately 30% were seen once. The sequencing sample was made of axillary lymph node tissue. The source of these receptors is a female donor with breast cancer. Some clones in this sample may be carry-over from other donors' samples.

V and J are TRBV10-3 and TRBJ2-7; D perhaps matches TRBD1 (6 bases). The CDR3 totals 15 residues. The ends were cut back, 0 bases at V and 2 bases at J, with 11 bases in the middle. The V gene's germline CDR1 is ENHRY and CDR2 SYGVKD. The CDR3 DNA sequence: TGTGCCATCAGTGAGTCGAGGGGGTTAGCCTACGAGCAGTACTTC. Its translation is CAISESRGLAYEQYF.

Many counts were recorded for this clonotype. CDR3 protein: CASSHRTDPEQYF. CDR3 sequence (DNA): TGTGCCAGCAGCCACAGGACAGATCCCGAGCAGTACTTC. The V gene is TRBV3-1, the J gene TRBJ2-7, with D possibly being TRBD1 (6 bases). Looked up from germline, CDR1 is LGHDT and CDR2 is YNNKEL (reference sequence). V dropped 3 bases and J dropped 6 bases, with 12 bases sitting between them. This CDR3 has 13 amino acids.

Ten or more counts support this clonotype. The V and J genes are TRBV20-1 and TRBJ1-6; D call uncertain. The V end was cut by 2 bases, the J end by 5 bases, with 7 bases between. CDR3 length: 13 residues. Germline V CDR1 and CDR2: DFQATT, SNEGSKA (reference sequence). CDR3 loop: CSARPSNNSPLHF. CDR3 nucleotides: TGCAGTGCTAGACCTTCCAATAATTCACCCCTCCACTTT.

This clonotype came up many times. The V and J genes are TRBV6-2 or TRBV6-3 and TRBJ2-7, with TRBD2 matching 10 bases. The CDR3 loop spans 17 amino acids. Trimming cost V 5 bases and J 4 bases; bases outside gene matches: 14. Germline values: CDR1 MNHEY, CDR2 SVGEGT. CDR3 sequence (DNA): TGTGCCAGCAGTAGAACTCTAGCGGGAGTAGAACTTTACGAGCAGTACTTC. It yields the protein CASSRTLAGVELYEQYF.

With regard to this clonotype: Just one base apart from a much larger clone, this may be a read error. The chain is built from TRBV6-1 and TRBJ1-2; D is uncertain. Trimming removed 5 bases from V and 7 bases from J, with 14 bases in between. The CDR3 runs 13 residues. CDR1 and CDR2 from the germline V gene are MNHNS and SASEGT. This CDR3 reads CASSQFGEGGYTF. For the CDR3, the DNA is TGTGCCAGCAGTCAATTCGGGGAGGGTGGCTACACCTTC.

This CDR3 is CASSQERTSGSSGELFF. The CDR3 DNA reads as TGTGCCAGCAGCCAAGAGCGGACTAGCGGGAGTTCGGGGGAGCTGTTTTTT. V and J are TRBV4-2 and TRBJ2-2, with 13 positions matching TRBD2. V dropped 0 bases and J dropped 8; count of bases not matched to a gene: 6. Germline CDR1 reads LGHNA; CDR2 reads YNFKEQ. This CDR3 has 17 residues.

With regard to this clonotype: Given the absence of the conserved phenylalanine or tryptophan at the CDR3 end, a read error is likely. The chain combines TRBV10-3 with TRBJ1-2, with a tentative D call TRBD1 (5 bases). Trimming stripped 8 bases from V and 8 bases from J, with 27 bases between. Germline lookup yields CDR1 ENHRY and CDR2 SYGVKD. The CDR3 extends over 16 amino acids. In DNA form, the CDR3 reads TGTGCCATCGGGACCCTCGAGGTGAAACACTCCCGGGGCTACACCCTC. Translating gives CAIGTLEVKHSRGYTL.

The sample holds many counts of this clonotype. The rearrangement joins TRBV12-5 to TRBJ2-5; no clear D gene. The V end was cut by 1 base, the J end by 5 bases, with 8 bases between. The CDR3 is 13 residues long. Per germline, CDR1 LGHNT and CDR2 FRNRAP. CDR3 protein: CASGLGPAETQYF. The CDR3 DNA reads as TGTGCTAGTGGTTTGGGGCCAGCGGAGACCCAGTACTTC.

The sample holds many counts of this clonotype. The CDR3 spells CASSPFALQGALEEQYF. DNA of the CDR3: TGTGCCAGCAGTCCATTCGCTCTACAGGGGGCTTTGGAAGAGCAGTACTTC. The J gene is TRBJ2-7, the V gene TRBV6-5; 9 bases fit TRBD1. CDR1 and CDR2 from the germline V gene are MNHEY and SVGAGI. This CDR3 region has 17 residues. J was trimmed by 7 bases and V by 5 bases; bases with no gene match: 18.